The rows below give T cell receptor beta chains drawn from one sample of a study of cytomegalovirus exposure and HLA in healthy donors. TCRdb keeps only in-frame clones here, not all; method: immunoSEQ multiplex PCR. In the table there are about 250,000 clones, about 85% of which are singletons. Sequenced material: PBMCs. These receptors all stem from a girl aged 2 to 10 in good health and CMV-seronegative. Each CDR3 is given with its conserved first and last residue.

CASSLLNSPLHF,TRBV7-9
CASSGMGQSFGRKLLF,TRBV6-1
CASSPGRESYEQYF,TRBV18
CASSLVGGGYEQYF,TRBV5-1
CASSHSGRFNGNEQFF,TRBV7-9
CASKRDRGLDYGYTF,TRBV27
CASSYSTRAGTEAFF,TRBV6-5
CASSERTSGSMGTDTQYF,TRBV4-1
CASSMVRIRENSPLHF,TRBV19
CASCRTSGGYEQYF,TRBV6-1
CAAGAGGTEAFF,TRBV6-1
CASSSVRGYTF,TRBV6-5
CASSIEGVIGNTIYF,TRBV19
CASSEAPGLAEETQYF,TRBV2
CASSQGLLPNTGELFF,TRBV4-1
CASRVKGWTEAFF,TRBV6-1